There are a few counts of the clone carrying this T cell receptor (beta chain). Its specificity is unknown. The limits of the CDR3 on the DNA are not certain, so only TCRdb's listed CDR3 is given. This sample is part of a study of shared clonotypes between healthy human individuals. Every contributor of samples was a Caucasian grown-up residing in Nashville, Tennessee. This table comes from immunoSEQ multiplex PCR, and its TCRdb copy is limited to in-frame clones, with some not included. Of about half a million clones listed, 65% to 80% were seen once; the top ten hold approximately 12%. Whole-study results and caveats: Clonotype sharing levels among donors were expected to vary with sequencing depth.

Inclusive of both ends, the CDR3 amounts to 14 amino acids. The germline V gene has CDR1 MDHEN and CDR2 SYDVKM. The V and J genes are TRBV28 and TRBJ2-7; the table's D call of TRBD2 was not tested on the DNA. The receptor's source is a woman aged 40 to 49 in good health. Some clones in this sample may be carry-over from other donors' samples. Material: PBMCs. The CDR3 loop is CASSSPPVAGGSYF.